Listed here is a single T cell receptor (beta chain). A template switching step contributed a universal primer site, while unique molecular identifiers were present in the cDNA. TCRdb re-called the 5' RACE reads through MiXCR, storing one row per CDR3 protein. The data show some 730,000 distinct CDR3 sequences, around a sixth seen once. With 6 bases clipped from V and 7 bases from J, the junction kept 3 bases outside the gene matches. CDR3 length equals 13 residues. This sample is drawn from a study of identical twins. This sample was shared with a second study, whose subject was T cells expressing NK-cell markers. From that report: Once again these clonotypes came out on top in the CD3+CD56-NKG2C+ fraction of a few donors.

The chain uses TRBV12-3 or TRBV12-4 and TRBJ1-4, with 9 positions matching TRBD1. Input material: PBMCs. The clonotype comes from a woman aged 18 to 35 in good health. CDR3 DNA: TGTGCCAGCAGGGACAGGGGATCTGAAAAACTGTTTTTT. This encodes CASRDRGSEKLFF.